Below, 28 T cell receptor beta chains from the same sample are listed, as sequenced in a study of blood T cell repertoires in COVID-19. This table comes from immunoSEQ multiplex PCR, and its TCRdb copy is limited to in-frame clones, with some not included. The repertoire holds approximately 170,000 clones, with 81% as singletons. The sample consisted of peripheral blood. These receptors were taken from a man in his fifties or sixties with active or convalescent COVID-19.

The chain has TRBV6-1 and TRBJ1-5; D uncertain. The germline V gene has CDR1 MNHNS and CDR2 SASEGT. This CDR3 is built from 15 residues. V lost 1 base, J lost 7 bases, and 14 bases lay in between. CDR3 DNA: TGTGCCAGCAGTGAAGGGCCCGTCCGGAGCCAGCCCCAGCATTTT. Protein product: CASSEGPVRSQPQHF.

The chain joins TRBV5-8 to TRBJ2-2; the D gene is possibly TRBD1 (5 bases). CDR1 SGHTS and CDR2 YDEGEE come from the germline V gene. The ends were cut back, 5 bases at V and 4 bases at J, with 12 bases in the middle. This CDR3 contains 14 residues. The CDR3 DNA is TGTGCCAGCAGATCGCAGGGTGGCACCGGGGAGCTGTTTTTT. Amino acids: CASRSQGGTGELFF. The whole variable domain, filled in from reference TRBV5-8 and TRBJ2-2, reads EAGVTQSPTHLIKTRGQQATLRCSPISGHTSVYWYQQALGLGLQFLLWYDEGEERNRGNFPPRFSGRQFPNYSSELNVNALELEDSALYLCASRSQGGTGELFFGEGSRLTVL.

The gene calls are TRBV10-2 and TRBJ2-2; 8 positions agree with TRBD1. V lost 4 bases, J lost 5 bases, and 3 bases stayed unmatched. This CDR3 comprises 14 residues. CDR1 and CDR2 from the germline V gene are WSHSY and SAAADI. The chain's CDR3 is CASSGNRGTGELFF. The CDR3 DNA reads TGCGCCAGCAGTGGGAACAGGGGGACCGGGGAGCTGTTTTTT.

The table lists this clone with a few counts. The chain has TRBV7-9 and TRBJ1-2, with 10 bases lining up with TRBD1. Trimming took 5 bases from V and 4 from J; bases not matched to a gene: 1. The CDR3 length is 13 residues. Germline V lookup: CDR1 SEHNR, CDR2 FQNEAQ (reference sequence). CDR3 amino acids: CASSGTGAYGYTF. CDR3 bases: TGTGCCAGCAGCGGGACAGGGGCCTATGGCTACACCTTC.

This chain joins TRBV5-1 and TRBJ2-2; 13 nucleotides line up with TRBD2. CDR3 length equals 17 residues. Germline V gene sequence: CDR1 SGHRS, CDR2 YFSETQ. The junction had 0 bases not matched to a gene; V was cut back by 1 base and J by 0 bases. CDR3: CASSLTSGGANTGELFF. The CDR3 DNA reads TGCGCCAGCAGCTTGACTAGCGGGGGGGCGAACACCGGGGAGCTGTTTTTT.

The chain links TRBV12-3 or TRBV12-4 to TRBJ1-5; possibly TRBD1 for D (6 bases). The CDR3 covers 12 residues. V was shortened by 9 bases and J by 7 bases, with 13 bases between the two germline ends. The CDR3 spells CASTGPGQPQHF. The DNA for the CDR3 is TGTGCCAGTACAGGGCCGGGGCAGCCCCAGCATTTT.

The CDR3 bases are TGCAGCGTTACCGGGACTTCCCACGAGCAGTACTTC. This sequence encodes CSVTGTSHEQYF. V usage is TRBV29-1 and J usage is TRBJ2-7; D is perhaps TRBD2 (6 bases). Germline V CDR1 and CDR2: SQVTM, ANQGSEA. V was cut by 5 bases and J by 5 bases, with 13 bases left in between. This CDR3 comprises 12 residues.

The chain is built from TRBV5-1 and TRBJ1-6; the match to TRBD1 covers 9 bases. The germline V gene has CDR1 SGHRS and CDR2 YFSETQ. CDR3 length: 15 amino acids. The junction had 8 bases not matched to a gene; V was cut back by 4 bases and J by 9 bases. For the CDR3, the DNA is TGCGCCAGCAGCACCACAGGGGGCTCGGCTTCACCCCTCCACTTT. This codes for CASSTTGGSASPLHF.

The V call is TRBV6-5, the J call TRBJ1-5, with 12 positions matching TRBD1. Germline V gene data show CDR1 as MNHEY and CDR2 as SVGAGI. With V trimmed by 5 bases and J by 7 bases, 6 bases remained unmatched. The CDR3 consists of 15 residues. The CDR3 spells CASSKGQGARQPQHF. The CDR3, as DNA: TGTGCCAGCAGTAAGGGACAGGGGGCAAGGCAGCCCCAGCATTTT.

The V gene is TRBV11-1, the J gene TRBJ1-2; D gene ambiguous. CDR1 SGHAT and CDR2 FQDESV come from the germline V gene (reference sequence). The V gene lost 3 bases and the J gene lost 3 bases, with 8 bases spanning the gap. The CDR3 spans 13 residues. CDR3 in amino acids: CASSFSQDYGYTF. In DNA form, the CDR3 reads TGTGCCAGCAGCTTTTCCCAGGACTATGGCTACACCTTC.

The chain joins TRBV5-1 to TRBJ1-5, with a possible D match to TRBD1 (5 bases). The CDR3 covers 15 residues. Germline V gives CDR1 SGHRS, CDR2 YFSETQ. V lost 0 bases, J lost 7 bases, and 14 bases lay in between. The CDR3 sequence is CASSLEGRVEQPQHF. The CDR3 region has the DNA TGCGCCAGCAGCTTGGAGGGGAGGGTTGAACAGCCCCAGCATTTT.

V and J are TRBV2 and TRBJ1-1; 8 bases are a match to TRBD1. The CDR3 is made up of 13 amino acids. The germline V gene encodes CDR1 SNHLY and CDR2 FYNNEI. V lost 6 bases to trimming and J lost 6 bases; unmatched junction nucleotides: 6. CDR3 protein: CASRTDRASEAFF. The CDR3 DNA sequence: TGTGCCAGCAGGACGGACAGGGCCTCTGAAGCTTTCTTT.

The chain joins TRBV6-6 to TRBJ1-1; TRBD1 agrees at 8 bases. The CDR3 sequence is 14 residues long. Trimming took 6 bases from V and 4 from J; bases not matched to a gene: 7. Per the germline V gene, CDR1 is MNHNY and CDR2 is SVGAGI (reference sequence). Here the CDR3 reads CASRLTGEGTEAFF. Written as DNA, the CDR3 is TGTGCCAGCAGGCTGACAGGGGAGGGCACTGAAGCTTTCTTT.

This chain joins TRBV7-9 and TRBJ2-3, with TRBD2 matching over 11 bases. This CDR3 contains 16 residues. In germline, CDR1 is SEHNR, CDR2 FQNEAQ (reference sequence). Germline trimming cut 2 bases from V and 2 bases from J; bases unmatched to any gene: 3. The CDR3 spells CASSLLAGGSTDTQYF. As DNA, the CDR3 is TGTGCCAGCAGCTTACTAGCGGGAGGATCCACAGATACGCAGTATTTT.

This chain uses TRBV27 with TRBJ1-6, with D possibly TRBD1 on 6 matching bases. This CDR3 comprises 15 residues. Trimming shortened V by 5 bases and J by 9 bases, and 17 bases separated the two germline ends. Germline V gene data show CDR1 as MNHEY and CDR2 as SMNVEV (reference sequence). The CDR3 is CASSDLTGEVSPLHF. The CDR3 DNA sequence: TGTGCCAGCAGTGATTTGACAGGAGAGGTTTCACCCCTCCACTTT.

The chain uses TRBV7-3 and TRBJ1-6, with D possibly TRBD1 on 6 matching bases. Trimming stripped 6 bases from V and 5 bases from J, with 14 bases between. CDR3 size: 15 residues. CDR1 is SGHTA, CDR2 FQGTGA, per germline. The CDR3 bases are TGTGCCAGCAGGTCCGGGACACTCAATAATTCACCCCTCCACTTT. This gives the protein CASRSGTLNNSPLHF.

In its sample, this clone was seen once. The chain joins TRBV3-1 (or the pseudogene TRBV3-2) to TRBJ2-5, with D tentatively TRBD1 (5 bases). The CDR3 has 15 residues. Trimming took 4 bases from V and 4 from J, leaving 16 bases between them. Germline V CDR1 and CDR2: LGHDT, YNNKEL (reference sequence). Here the CDR3 reads CASSPDQGITETQYF. In DNA, the CDR3 is TGTGCCAGCAGCCCGGACCAGGGTATAACAGAGACCCAGTACTTC.

V and J are TRBV5-6 and TRBJ2-7; D remains unclear. Trimming removed 0 bases from V and 2 bases from J, with 9 bases in between. Germline CDR1 SGHDT, CDR2 YYEEEE. The CDR3 is made up of 14 amino acids. The DNA for the CDR3 is TGTGCCAGCAGCTTGGTAGCCGTTACCTACGAGCAGTACTTC. This translates into CASSLVAVTYEQYF.

The table lists this clone with a count of one. The chain has TRBV11-2 and TRBJ1-1; tentatively, D is TRBD1 (6 bases). Germline-derived CDR1 and CDR2 are SGHAT and FQNNGV. V was trimmed by 1 base and J by 2 bases, leaving 14 bases between them. The CDR3 runs to 16 residues. The CDR3 reads CASSLAGARGNTEAFF. For the CDR3, the DNA is TGTGCCAGCAGCTTAGCAGGGGCTAGGGGAAACACTGAAGCTTTCTTT.

V usage is TRBV10-3 and J usage is TRBJ2-3, with TRBD2 matching 13 bases. Trimming removed 6 bases from V and 5 bases from J; junction bases left unmatched: 8. CDR1 ENHRY and CDR2 SYGVKD come from the germline V gene. This CDR3 spans 16 amino acids. This CDR3 is CAISGGTSGNIDTQYF. The CDR3 DNA follows: TGTGCCATCAGCGGGGGGACTAGCGGGAATATAGATACGCAGTATTTT.

The chain carries TRBV11-3 and TRBJ2-2, with a possible D match to TRBD1 (7 bases). The V and J ends lost 5 bases and 3 bases respectively, with 16 bases between them. The CDR3 spans 16 residues. Looked up from germline, CDR1 is SGHNT and CDR2 is YENEEA. The CDR3 DNA follows: TGTGCCAGCAGCGATAGACTAGGGGGCGACACCGGGGAGCTGTTTTTT. Protein product: CASSDRLGGDTGELFF.

V is TRBV10-3 and J is TRBJ1-5, with TRBD1 matching over 7 bases. The germline V gene has CDR1 ENHRY and CDR2 SYGVKD. Trimming cost V 0 bases and J 3 bases; bases outside gene matches: 8. CDR3 length: 17 amino acids. CDR3 loop: CAISESDRSLPNQPQHF. CDR3 nucleotide sequence: TGTGCCATCAGTGAGTCGGACAGGTCCCTACCCAATCAGCCCCAGCATTTT.

The chain links TRBV5-1 to TRBJ2-3; 8 bases fit TRBD2. The CDR3 contains 14 residues. Germline loops: CDR1 SGHRS, CDR2 YFSETQ. The ends lost 6 bases at V and 0 bases at J; junction bases unmatched: 3. CDR3 in amino acids: CASMAGGSTDTQYF. CDR3 sequence (DNA): TGCGCCAGCATGGCGGGAGGCAGCACAGATACGCAGTATTTT.

This chain links TRBV5-1 with TRBJ2-3, with D possibly matching TRBD1 (6 bases). V was cut by 1 base and J by 4 bases, with 13 bases left in between. Germline V gene lookup returns CDR1 SGHRS and CDR2 YFSETQ. This CDR3 is 15 amino acids long. DNA for the CDR3: TGCGCCAGCAGCTTGAACAGGGCAGAGGCAGATACGCAGTATTTT. It specifies CASSLNRAEADTQYF. The entire variable domain, with the rest obtained from reference TRBV5-1 and TRBJ2-3, is as follows: KAGVTQTPRYLIKTRGQQVTLSCSPISGHRSVSWYQQTPGQGLQFLFEYFSETQRNKGNFPGRFSGRQFSNSRSEMNVSTLELGDSALYLCASSLNRAEADTQYFGPGTRLTVL.

The chain combines TRBV6-4 with TRBJ1-4; 10 bases align to TRBD1. There are 14 residues in the CDR3. Germline CDR1 reads MRHNA; CDR2 reads SNTAGT. J was trimmed by 7 bases and V by 5 bases; bases with no gene match: 4. CDR3 DNA sequence: TGTGCCAGCAGTCCTGACAGGGGGCGTGAAAAACTGTTTTTT. Encoded protein: CASSPDRGREKLFF.

The gene calls are TRBV27 and TRBJ2-5; 11 bases match TRBD2. In germline, CDR1 is MNHEY, CDR2 SMNVEV (reference sequence). V lost 5 bases, J lost 5 bases, and 7 bases stayed unmatched. The CDR3 loop spans 15 amino acids. The chain's CDR3 is CASSVLAGGPETQYF. Written as DNA, the CDR3 is TGTGCCAGCAGTGTATTAGCGGGAGGGCCGGAGACCCAGTACTTC.

This chain joins TRBV6-5 and TRBJ1-4, with unresolved D. Trimming cost V 6 bases and J 7 bases, with 15 bases left between them. This CDR3 has 14 amino acids. From germline, CDR1 is MNHEY and CDR2 SVGAGI. The CDR3: CASRRIKNSEKLFF. DNA for the CDR3: TGTGCCAGCAGACGAATTAAGAATAGTGAAAAACTGTTTTTT.

The chain combines TRBV28 with TRBJ1-5; maybe TRBD1 (6 bases). This CDR3 is 14 amino acids long. CDR1 is MDHEN, CDR2 SYDVKM, per germline. Between the trimmed V and J ends, which lost 4 bases and 3 bases, there was a span of 10 bases. The CDR3 protein is CASSSRGANQPQHF. Here the CDR3 DNA reads TGTGCCAGCAGTTCCCGGGGGGCCAATCAGCCCCAGCATTTT.